These T cell receptor beta chains were read from a single sample in a study of blood T cell repertoires in COVID-19. TCRdb keeps only in-frame clones here, not all; method: immunoSEQ multiplex PCR. Counted here are about 160,000 clones, 92% occurring once; the ten biggest clones make up about 4.8%. The sample comprised peripheral blood. These receptors originate from a man aged 30 to 45 with COVID-19, enrolled during active disease. Both conserved end residues are part of each CDR3. The D gene is left open where the match is weak.

>TRBD1|16|TRBJ1-3|TRBV23-1
CASSPGQGSSGNTIYF
>NA|15|TRBJ2-2|TRBV4-2
CASSRQGGETGELFF
>TRBD2|15|TRBJ2-7|TRBV3-1/TRBV3-2
CASSQGTSGYYEQYF
>NA|17|TRBJ1-1|TRBV25-1
CASSEQGLGVLNTEAFF
>TRBD2|16|TRBJ2-2|TRBV9
CASSAPSGRLTGELFF
>NA|13|TRBJ2-7|TRBV18
CASSRQGNDEQYF
>TRBD1|18|TRBJ1-6|TRBV28
CASSPGQGGLSYNSPLHF
>NA|16|TRBJ2-7|TRBV6-6
CASSYSKQGPINEQYF
>TRBD1|15|TRBJ1-4|TRBV7-6
CASSFTGGAKEKLFF
>NA|15|TRBJ2-7|TRBV28
CASSTIGQKSYEQYF
>NA|17|TRBJ1-1|TRBV4-1
CASSPGPPGAKNTEAFF
>TRBD1|15|TRBJ1-2|TRBV5-6
CASSWLAGGAAGYTF
>TRBD2|15|TRBJ2-7|TRBV7-8
CASSLRSGSSYEQYF
>NA|14|TRBJ2-3|TRBV18
CASSPPTWAEGQYF
>NA|15|TRBJ2-7|TRBV7-9
CASSSLGGENDEQYF
>NA|17|TRBJ2-7|TRBV10-3
CAISESGRGRAPYEQYF
>TRBD2|17|TRBJ2-1|TRBV7-3
CASSSNAPGTRNNEQFF
>TRBD1|15|TRBJ1-2|TRBV15
CATSRGTGQGKGYTF
>TRBD1|15|TRBJ1-1|TRBV28
CASSPRQGMNTEAFF
>TRBD2|15|TRBJ2-3|TRBV7-2
CASSLGSGRTDTQYF
>NA|14|TRBJ2-5|TRBV7-8
CASSPTSTQETQYF
>NA|14|TRBJ1-1|TRBV6-5
CASLFGLGSTEAFF
>NA|15|TRBJ1-2|TRBV5-5
CASSSDLLANYGYTF
>NA|13|TRBJ2-2|TRBV9
CASRRTNTGELFF
>NA|15|TRBJ2-1|TRBV9
CASSVVVDGYNEQFF
>NA|16|TRBJ2-6|TRBV19
CASSIAGTPGANVLTF
>TRBD1|17|TRBJ1-6|TRBV5-1
CASSLLGPGQGDSPLHF
>NA|15|TRBJ1-1|TRBV5-5
CASSFRYRSGSEAFF
>NA|13|TRBJ1-1|TRBV9
CASSARDNSEAFF
>TRBD1|15|TRBJ1-5|TRBV5-1
CASSTNGQGNQPQHF
>NA|15|TRBJ2-2|TRBV28
CASLRRQSNTGELFF
>TRBD1|13|TRBJ2-7|TRBV2
CASNRGQGNEQYF
>NA|12|TRBJ1-1|TRBV18
CASSPRDSEAFF
>TRBD1|16|TRBJ1-1|TRBV9
CASSVNSGQGLNEAFF
>TRBD1|17|TRBJ2-1|TRBV19
CASSIVKGQSSYNEQFF
>NA|16|TRBJ1-4|TRBV4-3
CASSQGSGGLIEKLFF
>TRBD1|17|TRBJ2-1|TRBV28
CASRPGQGLSSYNEQFF
>TRBD1|15|TRBJ2-7|TRBV18
CASSPVWTGGHEQYF
>NA|12|TRBJ1-2|TRBV6-5
CASRSQGYGYTF
>TRBD1|15|TRBJ2-7|TRBV5-1
CASSRGDRTTYEQYF
>NA|13|TRBJ1-2|TRBV25-1
CASSPDRNYGYTF
>NA|14|TRBJ2-5|TRBV11-1
CASSLGGRVKTQYF
>NA|15|TRBJ1-5|TRBV2
CASSELGRSNQPQHF
>TRBD1|18|TRBJ2-1|TRBV5-1
CASSLPQTGEGGYNEQFF
>TRBD1|16|TRBJ2-2|TRBV15
CATSSAGTGWVRELFF
>NA|15|TRBJ2-6|TRBV27
CATRTTHSGANVLTF
>NA|14|TRBJ1-1|TRBV19
CASSRVGSTTEAFF
>NA|14|TRBJ2-3|TRBV21-1
CASSKADLPDTQYF
>TRBD1|15|TRBJ2-2|TRBV4-2
CASSHTRTGAGELFF
>NA|13|TRBJ1-1|TRBV11-2
CASSWDINTEAFF
>TRBD2|16|TRBJ2-5|TRBV5-6
CASSLIWTSGQETQYF
>NA|13|TRBJ1-1|TRBV11-2
CASSAVVNTEAFF